Listed below are T cell receptor beta chains from one sample, sequenced in a study of T cell responses to AZD1222 COVID-19 vaccine. TCRdb keeps only in-frame clones here, not all; method: immunoSEQ multiplex PCR. The repertoire holds 120,000 or so clones, with just under 90% as singletons. Sequencing was performed on peripheral blood, taken on day 0 of AZD1222 vaccination. The receptors shown here come from an adult in good health. Both conserved end residues are part of each CDR3. The order of the fields is clone size, J gene, V gene, D gene, CDR3 DNA, CDR3 protein. A D gene is named only where the DNA matches it firmly. A row's size may be missing; if present it is once, few, many or a size class.

NA,TRBJ1-6,TRBV5-1,NA,TGCGCCAGCAGCTCCGGACACTCCGGGGGGAATTCACCCCTCCACTTT,CASSSGHSGGNSPLHF
once,TRBJ2-2,TRBV29-1,NA,TGCAGCGTTGACATGGGGGTAAAAAACACCGGGGAGCTGTTTTTT,CSVDMGVKNTGELFF
NA,TRBJ2-1,TRBV27,TRBD2,TGTGCCAGCAGTTTCCTACTAGCGGGGGTCAATGAGCAGTTCTTC,CASSFLLAGVNEQFF
NA,TRBJ2-7,TRBV30,NA,TGTGCCCGACAGGCGATTTATGGCTACGAGCAGTACTTC,CARQAIYGYEQYF
NA,TRBJ1-1,TRBV21-1,NA,TGTGCCAGCAGCAATCCGGCAGCTATGAACACTGAAGCTTTCTTT,CASSNPAAMNTEAFF
NA,TRBJ1-5,TRBV6-6,NA,TGTGCCACCCAATGGGGGGATAGCAATCAGCCCCAGCATTTT,CATQWGDSNQPQHF
NA,TRBJ1-2,TRBV28,TRBD1,TGTGCCAGCAGTTTAAATTCCGGGACAGGGTTACGCTACACCTTC,CASSLNSGTGLRYTF
NA,TRBJ1-4,TRBV5-1,NA,TGCGCCAGCAGCTTGGTGGCGGGTACGAATGAAAAACTGTTTTTT,CASSLVAGTNEKLFF
NA,TRBJ1-1,TRBV27,NA,TGTGCCAGCAGTTTATCATGGGGGGGCACTGAAGCTTTCTTT,CASSLSWGGTEAFF
NA,TRBJ2-2,TRBV7-2,NA,TGTGCCAGCAGCTTTCTGGGTAACACCGGGGAGCTGTTTTTT,CASSFLGNTGELFF
NA,TRBJ2-1,TRBV5-4,TRBD2,TGTGCCAGCAGCACGGGGACTAGCGGCTCCTACAATGAGCAGTTCTTC,CASSTGTSGSYNEQFF
NA,TRBJ2-4,TRBV5-1,TRBD2,TGCGCCAGCAGCTTGGGGCCTAGCGGGGAAGCGGGAGCCAAAAACATTCAGTACTTC,CASSLGPSGEAGAKNIQYF
NA,TRBJ2-2,TRBV9,TRBD2,TGTGCCAGCAGCGTAGGGGGAAGCGGGAGGCACACCGGGGAGCTGTTTTTT,CASSVGGSGRHTGELFF
few,TRBJ1-2,TRBV28,NA,TGTGCCAGCAGTCCCCCTGGACAGTTTTATGGCTACACCTTC,CASSPPGQFYGYTF
once,TRBJ1-6,TRBV19,NA,TGTGCCAGTAACACGGACGGCGGTGGTCGATCACCCCTCCACTTT,CASNTDGGGRSPLHF
NA,TRBJ2-5,TRBV30,NA,TGTGCCTGGAGTGCCCCCGGGGAGACCCAGTACTTC,CAWSAPGETQYF
once,TRBJ1-4,TRBV5-1,NA,TGCGCCAGCAGCCCCGGGCAGGAGAATGAAAAACTGTTTTTT,CASSPGQENEKLFF
NA,TRBJ2-1,TRBV11-2,TRBD1,TGTGCCAGCAGCCCAGGGCAGGGGGAGAGGGTCAATGAGCAGTTCTTC,CASSPGQGERVNEQFF
once,TRBJ1-6,TRBV18,NA,TGTGCCAGCTCACCAACGGCCGAAAATTCACCCCTCCACTTT,CASSPTAENSPLHF
NA,TRBJ2-6,TRBV29-1,NA,TGCAGCGTTTCCCTATCTGGGGCCAACGTCCTGACTTTC,CSVSLSGANVLTF
NA,TRBJ1-4,TRBV5-7,NA,TGTGCCAGCAGCTTGGCCGGACGTTCGACAGCGACTAATGAAAAACTGTTTTTT,CASSLAGRSTATNEKLFF
NA,TRBJ2-2,TRBV5-4,TRBD1,TGTGCCAGCAGCGTAAGGGACAGGTGGGACACCGGGGAGCTGTTTTTT,CASSVRDRWDTGELFF
NA,TRBJ2-2,TRBV28,NA,TGTGCCAGCAGTTTGGGGGGTTGGACCGGGGAGCTGTTTTTT,CASSLGGWTGELFF
NA,TRBJ1-2,TRBV28,NA,TGTGCCAGCAGTTTAGAACAGGGTAGATTCTACACCTTC,CASSLEQGRFYTF
NA,TRBJ1-4,TRBV7-2,TRBD1,TGTGCCAGCAGCTTAAGAGCAGGGGGCCATATGAATGAAAAACTGTTTTTT,CASSLRAGGHMNEKLFF
NA,TRBJ1-2,TRBV6-5,NA,TGTGCCAGCACCCGGGCGGAGGGGTTCGGAGGCTACACCTTC,CASTRAEGFGGYTF
NA,TRBJ2-3,TRBV7-8,NA,TGTGCCAGCAGCTTAGGCAGGGGGGGCACAGATACGCAGTATTTT,CASSLGRGGTDTQYF
NA,TRBJ1-1,TRBV4-2,NA,TGTGCCAGCAGCCAAGGGACGGGGCGGTTCATGAACACTGAAGCTTTCTTT,CASSQGTGRFMNTEAFF
NA,TRBJ2-1,TRBV4-1,NA,TGCGCCAGCAGCCCCCAGGGGCTGAGAGTTGGGGGTTACAATGAGCAGTTCTTC,CASSPQGLRVGGYNEQFF
NA,TRBJ1-2,TRBV28,TRBD1,TGTGCCAGCACCACGGACAGGGCCCTCTATGGCTACACCTTC,CASTTDRALYGYTF
NA,TRBJ1-1,TRBV11-2,NA,TGTGCCAGCAGCTTACCATACACTGAAGCTTTCTTT,CASSLPYTEAFF
NA,TRBJ1-1,TRBV9,NA,TGTGCCAGCAGCGTAGCTGTAGGGCCGTTGAACACTGAAGCTTTCTTT,CASSVAVGPLNTEAFF
NA,TRBJ2-1,TRBV3-1/TRBV3-2,NA,TGTGCCAGCAGCCAAGATTTGGGAACGCGGGGTAATAAGGGGCAGTTCTTC,CASSQDLGTRGNKGQFF
NA,TRBJ2-7,TRBV7-9,TRBD2,TGTGCCTCCGGCGGGAGCTCCTACGAGCAGTACTTC,CASGGSSYEQYF
NA,TRBJ2-7,TRBV3-1/TRBV3-2,NA,TGTGCCAGCAGCCAAGAAAGGGACCGGACATTTCCCTACGAGCAGTACTTC,CASSQERDRTFPYEQYF
NA,TRBJ2-1,TRBV7-9,TRBD2,TGTGCCAGCAGCCCAGGACTAGCGGCCTACAATGAGCAGTTCTTC,CASSPGLAAYNEQFF
few,TRBJ2-7,TRBV7-9,NA,TGTGCCAGCAGAAGCTCCTACGAGCAGTACTTC,CASRSSYEQYF
NA,TRBJ2-3,TRBV5-1,NA,TGCGCCAGCAGCCTAACCACAGATACGCAGTATTTT,CASSLTTDTQYF
NA,TRBJ2-7,TRBV30,TRBD2,TGTGCCTGGAGGGCTAGCGGGATGCCTGGGCAGTACTTC,CAWRASGMPGQYF
NA,TRBJ1-1,TRBV6-5,TRBD1,TGTGCCAGCAGTACCCGGACAGGGGGAGAGACTGAAGCTTTCTTT,CASSTRTGGETEAFF
NA,TRBJ1-2,TRBV6-5,NA,TGTGCCAGCAGTTCCTACAGGGTAGAGGATGGCTACACCTTC,CASSSYRVEDGYTF
once,TRBJ1-1,TRBV6-5,NA,TGTGCCAGCAGCCCAGGGGTGCGCGGCACTGAAGCTTTCTTT,CASSPGVRGTEAFF
once,TRBJ1-3,TRBV18,NA,TGTGCCAGCTCACCACGGGTGAACGTTGGAAACACCATATATTTT,CASSPRVNVGNTIYF
few,TRBJ1-3,TRBV18,NA,TGTGCCAGCTCACCGCGGACGGGGTCTGGAAACACCATATATTTT,CASSPRTGSGNTIYF
NA,TRBJ1-1,TRBV7-8,TRBD1,TGTGCCAGCAGCTGGGGACAGGGGGCGGGCACTGAAGCTTTCTTT,CASSWGQGAGTEAFF
NA,TRBJ1-5,TRBV28,TRBD1,TGTGCCAGCAGCCGACCGGGACAGGGAACTCACTCACGTAATCAGCCCCAGCATTTT,CASSRPGQGTHSRNQPQHF
NA,TRBJ2-7,TRBV3-1/TRBV3-2,NA,TGTGCCAGCAGCCAAGAGGTGTCGGGGCAGGGACGTTACGAGCAGTACTTC,CASSQEVSGQGRYEQYF
few,TRBJ1-6,TRBV5-8,NA,TGTGCCAGCAGCCTAAGCTCCTATAATTCACCCCTCCACTTT,CASSLSSYNSPLHF
NA,TRBJ1-2,TRBV6-5,NA,TGTGCCAGCAGTTACGGGACGTATGGCTACACCTTC,CASSYGTYGYTF
once,TRBJ2-6,TRBV2,NA,TGTGCCAGTAAGGGAACCGGGGCCAACGTCCTGACTTTC,CASKGTGANVLTF
NA,TRBJ1-3,TRBV30,NA,TGTGCCTGGCCCGGCCGCTCTGGAAACACCATATATTTT,CAWPGRSGNTIYF
NA,TRBJ1-5,TRBV14,NA,TGTGCCAGCAGCCAAGCCGGAAGTTCCAATCAGCCCCAGCATTTT,CASSQAGSSNQPQHF
NA,TRBJ2-7,TRBV12-3/TRBV12-4,TRBD2,TGTGCCAGCAGTTTTAGGGGCGGGGGCGAGCAGTACTTC,CASSFRGGGEQYF
NA,TRBJ1-1,TRBV7-8,TRBD1,TGTGCCAGCAGCTTAGCCCCCCAGGGGGCGGGGACTGAAGCTTTCTTT,CASSLAPQGAGTEAFF
NA,TRBJ1-3,TRBV9,NA,TGTGCCAGCAGCGTAGGGGACACCATATATTTT,CASSVGDTIYF
NA,TRBJ1-5,TRBV6-5,NA,TGTGCCAGCAGTAGAGATGGAGGGCTCAGGCCCCAGCATTTT,CASSRDGGLRPQHF
NA,TRBJ1-1,TRBV28,NA,TGTGCCAGCACACAGGGAGCCGGGACTGAAGCTTTCTTT,CASTQGAGTEAFF
NA,TRBJ1-6,TRBV6-5,TRBD1,TGTGCCAGCAGTTATACAGGGGTGGGGGATTCACCCCTCCACTTT,CASSYTGVGDSPLHF
NA,TRBJ1-1,TRBV5-5,TRBD1,TGTGCCAGCACCAGCGGGCAGGGGGCTCGAACTGAAGCTTTCTTT,CASTSGQGARTEAFF
NA,TRBJ2-3,TRBV11-2,TRBD1,TGTGCCAGCAGCTTGGGAGGGACAGGGCGAGGCGCGCAGTATTTT,CASSLGGTGRGAQYF